The rows below give T cell receptor beta chains drawn from one sample of a study of blood T cell repertoires in COVID-19. The table came from immunoSEQ multiplex PCR; TCRdb's copy has only in-frame clones and leaves some out. The sample lists 70,000 or so clones, approximately 86% occurring once. Sequences were obtained from peripheral blood. The receptors were sampled from a man aged 45-65 years with acute or convalescent COVID-19. The conserved cysteine and the conserved F or W are not part of the CDR3 here. The order of the fields is D gene, J gene, V gene, CDR3 protein. The D gene is left open where the match is weak.

>.|TRBJ1-3|TRBV7-9
ASSLGLASIY
>TRBD1|TRBJ2-7|TRBV11-2
ASSLVVGQGYEQY
>TRBD1|TRBJ1-2|TRBV7-9
ASSSFQQQGQFYGYT
>.|TRBJ1-6|TRBV30
AWNSGFPTSPLH
>.|TRBJ1-1|TRBV4-1
ASSQVRAGVEAF
>.|TRBJ2-4|TRBV6-6
ASSYSQQY
>.|TRBJ2-5|TRBV18
ASSPGQKETQY
>TRBD1|TRBJ1-2|TRBV6-5
ASSLGQAYGYT
>.|TRBJ2-1|TRBV4-1
ASSQMTDSYNEQF
>TRBD2|TRBJ2-3|TRBV7-9
ANTLAGDTDTQY
>TRBD2|TRBJ2-3|TRBV7-2
ASSTGLAGGLDTQY
>TRBD1|TRBJ1-3|TRBV19
ASSIGSGQGHSGNTIY
>TRBD1|TRBJ2-2|TRBV5-1
ASSVQGANGELF
>.|TRBJ1-3|TRBV2
ASSDPRVGGNTIY
>TRBD2|TRBJ2-2|TRBV4-2
ASSQGSGEAGELF
>.|TRBJ2-5|TRBV11-3
ASSRRGEGETQY